The 9 T cell receptor beta chains reported below all come from one sample, sequenced in a study of T-cell memory formation after mild COVID-19. Via MiXCR, TCRdb re-called the 5' RACE reads, giving one row per CDR3 protein. The sample shows roughly 110,000 distinct CDR3 sequences, around 12% of them seen only once. The source material was PBMCs or a T cell subset sorted from them (not recorded which). The receptors were sampled from an adult woman who had mild COVID-19 (a few samples of this study predate the infection). Cell type and time point are not known.

This clonotype was seen more than once but under ten times. The chain uses TRBV7-8 and TRBJ1-1; D possibly corresponds to TRBD1 (5 bases). The CDR3 totals 15 residues. The V and J ends lost 5 bases and 4 bases respectively, with 17 bases between them. The V gene's germline CDR1 is SGHVS and CDR2 FQNEAQ. Here the CDR3 reads CASSPVAGDPTEAFF. CDR3 bases: TGTGCCAGCAGCCCCGTTGCCGGGGACCCCACTGAAGCTTTCTTT.

This clonotype turned up a few times. This rearrangement joins TRBV10-3 to TRBJ2-5, with TRBD1 as a possible D gene (6 bases). This CDR3 is 15 amino acids long. Germline CDR1 is ENHRY and CDR2 is SYGVKD. V was pared by 2 bases and J by 5 bases, with 15 bases between. The CDR3 here is CAISEMDSQLETQYF. The CDR3 DNA reads as TGTGCCATCAGTGAGATGGACAGCCAGTTGGAGACCCAGTACTTC.

This clonotype was observed a handful of times. The V call is TRBV7-8, the J call TRBJ2-7, with 10 positions matching TRBD2. The CDR3 is 16 residues long. V gave up 5 bases and J gave up 2 bases; unmatched junction bases: 9. The V gene's germline CDR1 is SGHVS and CDR2 FQNEAQ. CDR3 in amino acids: CASSRGGTSVTYEQYF. The CDR3 coding sequence is TGTGCCAGCAGCAGAGGCGGGACTAGCGTGACCTACGAGCAGTACTTC.

This clonotype has only a few counts. J is TRBJ1-1 and V is TRBV27; no firm D call. Germline V lookup: CDR1 MNHEY, CDR2 SMNVEV (reference sequence). The CDR3 consists of 13 residues. The germline V and J ends were trimmed by 2 bases and 2 bases, with 6 bases remaining between them. This CDR3 reads CASSLLANTEAFF. The CDR3 DNA reads as TGTGCCAGCAGTTTACTGGCAAACACTGAAGCTTTCTTT.

Only a few counts were recorded for this clonotype. The CDR3 DNA follows: TGCGCCAGCAGCCAAGCGGGGATAACAGATACGCAGTATTTT. It encodes CASSQAGITDTQYF. The chain uses TRBV4-1 and TRBJ2-3; a weak D match, TRBD2 (5 bases). From germline, CDR1 is MGHRA and CDR2 YSYEKL. V shed 1 base and J shed 3 bases, with 8 bases lying between them. This CDR3 is 14 amino acids long.

The V gene is TRBV27, the J gene TRBJ2-1, with D unresolved. CDR3 size: 16 residues. The V gene's germline CDR1 is MNHEY and CDR2 SMNVEV (reference sequence). V lost 1 base, J lost 8 bases, and 18 bases lay in between. This CDR3 is CASSLFTPLGEDEQFF. The CDR3 coding sequence is TGTGCCAGCAGTTTATTTACGCCGTTAGGAGAGGATGAGCAGTTCTTC.

This clonotype occurred many times. The J gene is TRBJ2-3, the V gene TRBV20-1, with TRBD2 identical over 12 bases. The CDR3 has 16 residues. In germline, CDR1 is DFQATT, CDR2 SNEGSKA (reference sequence). Germline trimming cut 6 bases from V and 1 base from J; bases unmatched to any gene: 8. The CDR3 here is CSATRSSGRGTDTQYF. CDR3 coding DNA: TGCAGTGCGACAAGGTCTAGCGGGAGGGGCACAGATACGCAGTATTTT.

The chain couples TRBV24-1 to TRBJ2-2; no firm D call. CDR1 and CDR2 (germline): KGHDR, SFDVKD. Trimming pared 3 bases from V and 7 bases from J, leaving 8 bases between. The length of the CDR3 is 13 residues. This CDR3 reads CATSDPSDGELFF. The CDR3, as DNA: TGTGCCACCAGTGATCCCTCGGACGGGGAGCTGTTTTTT.

This clonotype has more than one count but fewer than ten. The chain joins TRBV4-1 to TRBJ1-6; D gene unclear. The germline CDR1 and CDR2 sequences are MGHRA and YSYEKL. V dropped 0 bases and J dropped 8 bases, with 8 bases sitting between them. This CDR3 is built from 14 residues. In DNA, the CDR3 is TGCGCCAGCAGCCAAGAGGATAGTTATTCACCCCTCCACTTT. It translates to CASSQEDSYSPLHF.